The 17 T cell receptor beta chains below come from one sample, sequenced in a study of blood T cell repertoires in COVID-19. The assay was immunoSEQ multiplex PCR, and TCRdb's table has in-frame clones only and misses some. The sample yields around 250,000 clones, about 83% seen once. The material sequenced was peripheral blood. The receptors originated from a man aged 25-45 years who had recovered from COVID-19.

The chain uses TRBV16 and TRBJ2-1; no definite D call. CDR3 length equals 13 residues. Trimming pared 1 base from V and 8 bases from J, leaving 9 bases between. The germline CDR1 and CDR2 sequences are KGHSY and FQNENV. CDR3 loop: CASSQLLGDEQFF. The CDR3 coding sequence is TGTGCCAGCAGCCAATTATTAGGAGATGAGCAGTTCTTC.

The CDR3 loop is CASSLGLAGGLGEQYV. CDR3 DNA: TGCGCCAGCAGCCTGGGACTAGCGGGGGGGCTGGGGGAGCAGTACGTC. The gene calls are TRBV4-1 and TRBJ2-7, with TRBD2 matching 16 bases. Germline-derived CDR1 and CDR2 are MGHRA and YSYEKL. The CDR3 extends over 16 amino acids. Trimming removed 4 bases from V and 7 bases from J; junction bases left unmatched: 7.

J is TRBJ1-2 and V is TRBV27; 11 bases are a match to TRBD1. Trimming removed 6 bases from V and 7 bases from J; junction bases left unmatched: 7. The germline V gene has CDR1 MNHEY and CDR2 SMNVEV (reference sequence). This CDR3 has 14 amino acids. The CDR3 DNA follows: TGTGCCAGCAGGCGGGACAGGGGGTCGGGTGGCTACACCTTC. It yields the protein CASRRDRGSGGYTF.

Only a few counts were recorded for this clone. The genes are TRBV15 and TRBJ2-3; 7 nucleotides align to TRBD1. In germline, CDR1 is LNHNV, CDR2 YYDKDF (reference sequence). The CDR3 spans 14 residues. The J segment lost 3 bases and the V segment lost 3 bases, leaving 3 bases of the junction unmatched. CDR3 DNA sequence: TGTGCCACCAGCAGGGGGACAGTAACAGATACGCAGTATTTT. It yields the protein CATSRGTVTDTQYF. The full variable domain, its missing parts supplied by reference TRBV15 and TRBJ2-3, is DAMVIQNPRYQVTQFGKPVTLSCSQTLNHNVMYWYQQKSSQAPKLLFHYYDKDFNNEADTPDNFQSRRPNTSFCFLDIRSPGLGDTAMYLCATSRGTVTDTQYFGPGTRLTVL.

This clone was seen a single time. The chain joins TRBV2 to TRBJ2-2; possibly TRBD2 for D (6 bases). There are 13 residues in the CDR3. The V gene lost 4 bases and the J gene lost 7 bases, with 10 bases spanning the gap. Germline V gene sequence: CDR1 SNHLY, CDR2 FYNNEI. The CDR3 here is CASSGTMGGELFF. CDR3 sequence (DNA): TGTGCCAGCAGTGGGACTATGGGCGGGGAGCTGTTTTTT.

The genes are TRBV6-1 and TRBJ1-5; TRBD1 matches at 8 bases. CDR1 and CDR2 from the germline V gene are MNHNS and SASEGT. The CDR3 length is 14 residues. V shed 2 bases, J shed 6 bases, and the junction held 3 bases outside the gene matches. The CDR3, as DNA: TGTGCCAGCAGTGAAACAGGGGGATTTCAGCCCCAGCATTTT. This gives the protein CASSETGGFQPQHF.

The rearrangement links TRBV9 to TRBJ2-3; TRBD1 matches at 8 bases. This CDR3 is built from 14 residues. In germline, CDR1 is SGDLS, CDR2 YYNGEE. V gave up 3 bases and J gave up 5 bases; unmatched junction bases: 5. The CDR3 DNA reads TGTGCCAGCAGCGGGGGACAGGCGGGAGATACGCAGTATTTT. Translating it yields CASSGGQAGDTQYF. Filled out from reference TRBV9 and TRBJ2-3, the complete variable domain reads DSGVTQTPKHLITATGQRVTLRCSPRSGDLSVYWYQQSLDQGLQFLIQYYNGEERAKGNILERFSAQQFPDLHSELNLSSLELGDSALYFCASSGGQAGDTQYFGPGTRLTVL.

The chain combines TRBV12-3 or TRBV12-4 with TRBJ2-7; D is ambiguous. The CDR3 runs to 13 residues. V was shortened by 5 bases and J by 5 bases, with 13 bases between the two germline ends. This CDR3 reads CASSLTPGHEQYF. Written as DNA, the CDR3 is TGTGCCAGCAGTCTGACACCCGGCCACGAGCAGTACTTC.

This chain joins TRBV9 and TRBJ1-3; D call uncertain. Trimming left V 3 bases short and J 0 bases short, with 13 bases between. CDR3 length equals 16 residues. The germline CDR1 and CDR2 sequences are SGDLS and YYNGEE. CDR3 bases: TGTGCCAGCAGCGACCTAGGCACCGGCTCTGGAAACACCATATATTTT. Its translation is CASSDLGTGSGNTIYF. The full variable domain, in which reference TRBV9 and TRBJ1-3 provide the parts outside the CDR3, is DSGVTQTPKHLITATGQRVTLRCSPRSGDLSVYWYQQSLDQGLQFLIQYYNGEERAKGNILERFSAQQFPDLHSELNLSSLELGDSALYFCASSDLGTGSGNTIYFGEGSWLTVV.

The chain carries TRBV28 and TRBJ2-2; 14 nucleotides align to TRBD2. From germline, CDR1 is MDHEN and CDR2 SYDVKM. J was trimmed by 0 bases and V by 6 bases; bases with no gene match: 6. CDR3 length equals 18 residues. The CDR3 protein is CASRAGTSGGTNTGELFF. DNA of the CDR3: TGTGCCAGCAGGGCCGGGACTAGCGGGGGAACGAACACCGGGGAGCTGTTTTTT.

This clone occurred once. The CDR3 bases are TGTGCCAGCAGTTACTCGTCCAGCGGGGGGCCCTCCTACGAGCAGTACTTC. The encoded protein is CASSYSSSGGPSYEQYF. This chain joins TRBV6-2 or TRBV6-3 and TRBJ2-7; 9 bases match TRBD2. In germline, CDR1 is MNHEY, CDR2 SVGEGT. The CDR3 covers 17 residues. V gave up 0 bases and J gave up 0 bases; unmatched junction bases: 6.

The chain carries TRBV7-9 and TRBJ1-1; 11 bases line up with TRBD1. CDR3 size: 16 residues. With 4 bases clipped from V and 5 bases from J, the junction kept 9 bases outside the gene matches. Germline lookup yields CDR1 SEHNR and CDR2 FQNEAQ (reference sequence). This CDR3 reads CASSSGQGAIVTEAFF. CDR3 coding DNA: TGTGCCAGCAGCTCTGGACAGGGGGCGATCGTAACTGAAGCTTTCTTT.

V is TRBV28 and J is TRBJ1-5; 10 nucleotides match TRBD1. Per the germline V gene, CDR1 is MDHEN and CDR2 is SYDVKM. J gave up 3 bases and V 2 bases, and 10 bases lay outside the gene matches. The CDR3 has 18 residues. The CDR3 is CASSLGTGAPLYNQPQHF. CDR3 nucleotide sequence: TGTGCCAGCAGTTTAGGGACAGGGGCGCCACTATACAATCAGCCCCAGCATTTT.

The CDR3 loop reads CAIGGTTYEQYV. The CDR3, as DNA: TGTGCCATCGGGGGGACCACTTACGAGCAGTACGTC. The chain couples TRBV10-3 to TRBJ2-7; perhaps TRBD2 as D (6 bases). V lost 8 bases and J 4 bases, leaving 12 bases between the germline ends. The CDR3 is made up of 12 amino acids. Germline assignment: CDR1 ENHRY and CDR2 SYGVKD.

The chain joins TRBV2 to TRBJ1-3, with D hard to call. Deletions cut 5 bases from V and 0 bases from J, with 17 bases between. The CDR3 spans 17 residues. The germline gives CDR1 SNHLY, CDR2 FYNNEI. The CDR3 loop is CASSIRSGYTSGNTIYF. DNA of the CDR3: TGTGCCAGCAGTATTCGGTCGGGGTACACCTCTGGAAACACCATATATTTT.

The V and J genes are TRBV18 and TRBJ1-1, with D possibly being TRBD1 (5 bases). Germline V gene data show CDR1 as KGHSH and CDR2 as LQKENI. V lost 4 bases and J 3 bases, leaving 12 bases between the germline ends. The CDR3 covers 14 residues. CDR3 DNA sequence: TGTGCCAGCTCACAGTGGGGGGAGGACACTGAAGCTTTCTTT. Translated, it gives CASSQWGEDTEAFF.

The chain employs TRBV3-1 (or the pseudogene TRBV3-2) and TRBJ1-5, with a weak D call TRBD1 (6 bases). This CDR3 is 15 amino acids long. Trimming removed 5 bases at V and 6 bases at J, with 17 bases between. The germline V gene encodes CDR1 LGHDT and CDR2 YNNKEL (reference sequence). CDR3 sequence: CASSEGQRRGQPQHF. The CDR3, as DNA: TGTGCCAGCAGCGAGGGACAAAGACGGGGTCAGCCCCAGCATTTT.